This is a list of T cell receptor beta chains from one sample in a study of cytomegalovirus exposure and HLA in healthy donors. The assay was immunoSEQ multiplex PCR, and TCRdb's table has in-frame clones only and misses some. The profile shows some 170,000 clones, roughly four fifths of them singletons. Sequenced: PBMCs. Receptors originate from a man in his fifties or sixties in good health and CMV-seropositive. Both conserved end residues are part of each CDR3. The D gene is left open where the match is weak. A row's size may be missing; if present it is once, few, many or a size class.

j_call: TRBJ1-1; v_call: TRBV28; d_call: .; clone_size: .; cdr3_aa: CASTRGQQQKAFF; cdr3_nt: TGTGCCAGTACCCGCGGACAGCAGCAAAAAGCCTTCTTT
j_call: TRBJ2-1; v_call: TRBV6-1; d_call: TRBD1; clone_size: .; cdr3_aa: CASSSPTGSYNEQFF; cdr3_nt: TGTGCCAGCAGTTCCCCGACAGGGTCCTACAATGAGCAGTTCTTC
j_call: TRBJ2-5; v_call: TRBV5-1; d_call: .; clone_size: .; cdr3_aa: CASSPRSQETQYF; cdr3_nt: TGCGCCAGCAGCCCCAGATCTCAAGAGACCCAGTACTTC
j_call: TRBJ1-1; v_call: TRBV2; d_call: .; clone_size: once; cdr3_aa: CASSEGRGLDTEAFF; cdr3_nt: TGTGCCAGCAGTGAAGGAAGGGGATTGGACACTGAAGCTTTCTTT
j_call: TRBJ1-1; v_call: TRBV21-1; d_call: .; clone_size: .; cdr3_aa: CASSKKKAPNTEAFF; cdr3_nt: TGTGCCAGCAGCAAAAAGAAAGCCCCTAACACTGAAGCTTTCTTT
j_call: TRBJ2-1; v_call: TRBV29-1; d_call: .; clone_size: .; cdr3_aa: CSLGQGGVYEQFF; cdr3_nt: TGCAGCCTCGGACAGGGAGGGGTTTATGAGCAGTTCTTC
j_call: TRBJ1-1; v_call: TRBV29-1; d_call: TRBD1; clone_size: once; cdr3_aa: CSVARDRENTEAFF; cdr3_nt: TGCAGCGTTGCCCGGGACAGGGAGAACACTGAAGCTTTCTTT
j_call: TRBJ2-7; v_call: TRBV5-6; d_call: .; clone_size: .; cdr3_aa: CASSTLGQSSGYEQYF; cdr3_nt: TGTGCCAGCAGCACCCTGGGACAATCGAGTGGCTACGAGCAGTACTTC
j_call: TRBJ2-3; v_call: TRBV5-4; d_call: TRBD2; clone_size: .; cdr3_aa: CASSLMRGERLSTDTQYF; cdr3_nt: TGTGCCAGCAGCTTGATGCGGGGGGAACGACTTAGCACAGATACGCAGTATTTT
j_call: TRBJ1-5; v_call: TRBV6-6; d_call: TRBD1; clone_size: .; cdr3_aa: CASIGQGDSNQPQHF; cdr3_nt: TGTGCCAGCATAGGGCAGGGGGATAGCAATCAGCCCCAGCATTTT
j_call: TRBJ2-7; v_call: TRBV7-9; d_call: .; clone_size: .; cdr3_aa: CASSLVGRSYEQYF; cdr3_nt: TGTGCCAGCAGCTTAGTTGGCAGATCCTACGAGCAGTACTTC
j_call: TRBJ1-6; v_call: TRBV28; d_call: .; clone_size: few; cdr3_aa: CASSNQNNSPLHF; cdr3_nt: TGTGCCAGCAGTAACCAGAATAATTCACCCCTCCACTTT
j_call: TRBJ2-1; v_call: TRBV5-1; d_call: TRBD2; clone_size: few; cdr3_aa: CASSLSSGRDNEQFF; cdr3_nt: TGCGCCAGCAGCTTGTCTAGCGGGAGAGACAATGAGCAGTTCTTC
j_call: TRBJ1-1; v_call: TRBV18; d_call: TRBD1; clone_size: .; cdr3_aa: CASSPELGGGRTEAFF; cdr3_nt: TGTGCCAGCTCACCAGAGTTAGGGGGCGGACGGACTGAAGCTTTCTTT
j_call: TRBJ2-7; v_call: TRBV10-3; d_call: TRBD2; clone_size: few; cdr3_aa: CAISPGTSSYEQYF; cdr3_nt: TGTGCCATCAGTCCCGGGACTAGCTCCTACGAGCAGTACTTC
j_call: TRBJ1-3; v_call: TRBV4-1; d_call: TRBD1; clone_size: .; cdr3_aa: CASSQRTGWDGNTIYF; cdr3_nt: TGCGCCAGCAGCCAACGGACAGGTTGGGACGGAAACACCATATATTTT
j_call: TRBJ2-3; v_call: TRBV5-1; d_call: .; clone_size: .; cdr3_aa: CASSLGGLANTDTQYF; cdr3_nt: TGCGCCAGCAGCTTGGGGGGCCTAGCGAACACAGATACGCAGTATTTT